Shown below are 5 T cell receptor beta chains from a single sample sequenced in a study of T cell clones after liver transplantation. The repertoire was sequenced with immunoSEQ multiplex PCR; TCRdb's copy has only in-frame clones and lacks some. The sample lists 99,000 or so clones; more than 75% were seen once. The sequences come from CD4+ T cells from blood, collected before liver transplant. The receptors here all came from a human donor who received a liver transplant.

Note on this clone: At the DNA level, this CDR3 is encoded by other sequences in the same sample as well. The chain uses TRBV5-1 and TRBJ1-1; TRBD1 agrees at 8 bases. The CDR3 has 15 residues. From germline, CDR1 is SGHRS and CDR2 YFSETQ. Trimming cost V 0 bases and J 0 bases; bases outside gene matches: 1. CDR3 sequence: CASSLATGVNTEAFF. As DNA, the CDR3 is TGCGCCAGCAGCTTGGCGACAGGGGTGAACACTGAAGCTTTCTTT.

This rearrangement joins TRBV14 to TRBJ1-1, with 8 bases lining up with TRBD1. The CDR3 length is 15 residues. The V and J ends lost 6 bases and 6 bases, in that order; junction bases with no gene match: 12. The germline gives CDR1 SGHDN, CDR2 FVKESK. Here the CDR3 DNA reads TGTGCCAGCAGTCTGGCCGGGACAGGAGGGGCTGAAGCTTTCTTT. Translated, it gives CASSLAGTGGAEAFF.

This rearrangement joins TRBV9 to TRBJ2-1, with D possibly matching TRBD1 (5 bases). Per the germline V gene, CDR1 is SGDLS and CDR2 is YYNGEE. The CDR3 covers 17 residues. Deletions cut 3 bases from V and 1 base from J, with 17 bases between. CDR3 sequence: CASSAPITGASYNEQFF. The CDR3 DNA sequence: TGTGCCAGCAGCGCCCCCATTACAGGAGCTTCCTACAATGAGCAGTTCTTC.

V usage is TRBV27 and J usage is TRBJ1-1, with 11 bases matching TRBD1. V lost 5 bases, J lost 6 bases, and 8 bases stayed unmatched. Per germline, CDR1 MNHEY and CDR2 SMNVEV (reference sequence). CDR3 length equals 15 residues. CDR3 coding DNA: TGTGCCAGCAGTACCCGGACAGGGGGCTTCGCTGAAGCTTTCTTT. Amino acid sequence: CASSTRTGGFAEAFF.

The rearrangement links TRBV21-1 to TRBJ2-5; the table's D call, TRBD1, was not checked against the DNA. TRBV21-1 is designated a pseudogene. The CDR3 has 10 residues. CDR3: CASSKGAEHF. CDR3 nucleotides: TGTGCCAGCAGCAAAGGGGCTGAGCACTTC.